This T cell receptor (beta chain) stems from a study of blood T cells in healthy people across ages. Whole-study findings and limits: Naive CD4+ cells and diversity were both higher in long-lived donors than in aged donors.

This CDR3 has 13 residues. Germline-derived CDR1 and CDR2 are SGHTA and FQGTGA. Trimming stripped 4 bases from V and 8 bases from J, with 14 bases between. Primed by a sample-barcoded 5' primer and a J-beta primer mix, a second PCR proceeded for about 6 to 12 cycles. Each of the samples gave a minimum of 3 million paired-end reads that contained CDR3. TCRdb re-analysed the 5' RACE reads in MiXCR, keeping a single row per CDR3 protein. The sample shows some 1.7 million distinct CDR3 sequences, over 25% of them seen only once. Drawn from each donor were about 9 milliliters of peripheral blood. Isolated PBMCs totaled at least 7 million in each sample. Concerning this clonotype: Its matching antigen is unknown.

This TCR came from a woman under 40 in good health. The sample taken for sequencing was blood. The chain uses TRBV7-3 and TRBJ1-2; D not resolved. The CDR3 protein is CASSSQGQSGYTF. DNA for the CDR3: TGTGCCAGCAGCTCCCAAGGGCAGTCAGGCTACACCTTC. Using reference TRBV7-3 and TRBJ1-2 for the parts outside the CDR3, the full variable domain is GAGVSQTPSNKVTEKGKYVELRCDPISGHTALYWYRQSLGQGPEFLIYFQGTGAADDSGLPNDRFFAVRPEGSVSTLKIQRTERGDSAVYLCASSSQGQSGYTFGSGTRLTVV.